One and the same sample provided the 22 T cell receptor beta chains below, sequenced in a study of T cells in Graves' hyperthyroidism and ophthalmopathy. Template material for amplifying TCR beta CDR3 regions consisted of RNA transcripts. The HTBI primer set served for first-round RT-PCR of the TCR CDR3. TCRdb re-called the multiplex PCR reads with MiXCR, one entry per CDR3 protein. The table includes 500,000 to 650,000 distinct CDR3 sequences, 13% to 15% detected once. Sequencing was performed on blood. The receptors were gathered from a woman aged 40 to 50 with Graves' hyperthyroidism.

With regard to this clonotype: A much bigger clone sits one base away, suggesting this may be a read error. The J gene is TRBJ2-5, the V gene TRBV7-2, with a weak D call TRBD2 (5 bases). The CDR3 loop spans 16 amino acids. Per the germline V gene, CDR1 is SGHTA and CDR2 is FQGNSA. In DNA, the CDR3 is TGTGCCGGCAGCCGTTACGTGGCAGGAGGCCAAGAGACCCAGTACTTC. Translation: CAGSRYVAGGQETQYF.

This clonotype was found many times. This chain joins TRBV20-1 and TRBJ1-5, with a weak D call TRBD1 (6 bases). Trimming took off 2 bases at V and 5 bases at J, with 13 bases between the two ends. CDR3 length: 14 amino acids. Germline V gives CDR1 DFQATT, CDR2 SNEGSKA (reference sequence). CDR3 bases: TGCAGTGCTAGAACGGGGGCGGCCTATCAGCCCCAGCATTTT. Amino acid sequence: CSARTGAAYQPQHF.

The V call is TRBV12-3 or TRBV12-4, the J call TRBJ1-5, with 7 bases matching TRBD1. Germline trimming cut 5 bases from V and 1 base from J; bases unmatched to any gene: 5. The CDR3 runs to 15 residues. The CDR3 protein is CASSDRVGSNQPQHF. DNA of the CDR3: TGTGCCAGCAGTGACAGGGTGGGGAGCAATCAGCCCCAGCATTTT.

The genes are TRBV28 and TRBJ2-5, with TRBD1 matching over 7 bases. The V and J ends lost 5 bases and 5 bases, in that order; junction bases with no gene match: 11. Germline V lookup: CDR1 MDHEN, CDR2 SYDVKM. CDR3 size: 15 residues. The CDR3 sequence is CASSLRDREMETQYF. The CDR3 nucleotides read TGTGCCAGCAGTCTAAGAGACAGGGAAATGGAGACCCAGTACTTC. Full variable domain (outside the CDR3, taken from reference TRBV28 and TRBJ2-5): DVKVTQSSRYLVKRTGEKVFLECVQDMDHENMFWYRQDPGLGLRLIYFSYDVKMKEKGDIPEGYSVSREKKERFSLILESASTNQTSMYLCASSLRDREMETQYFGPGTRLLVL.

This clonotype was seen many times. The rearrangement links TRBV20-1 to TRBJ2-3, with D tentatively TRBD2 (5 bases). From germline, CDR1 is DFQATT and CDR2 SNEGSKA (reference sequence). Deletions cut 3 bases from V and 2 bases from J, with 12 bases between. This CDR3 has 14 amino acids. CDR3 DNA: TGCAGTGCTAGCTTGTGGGAGAACACAGATACGCAGTATTTT. Its protein product is CSASLWENTDTQYF.

The J gene is TRBJ1-1, the V gene TRBV12-3 or TRBV12-4; D gene ambiguous. With 3 bases removed from V and 3 bases from J, the gap between germline ends came to 8 bases. The CDR3 runs to 13 residues. CDR3 region: CASSLVKDTEAFF. The DNA for the CDR3 is TGTGCCAGCAGTTTGGTCAAGGACACTGAAGCTTTCTTT.

The V call is TRBV10-2, the J call TRBJ1-1, with a possible D match to TRBD1 (5 bases). In germline, CDR1 is WSHSY, CDR2 SAAADI. Trimming took off 2 bases at V and 1 base at J, with 14 bases between the two ends. The CDR3 is 16 amino acids. CDR3 residues: CASSERLGGGNTEAFF. CDR3 nucleotides: TGCGCCAGCAGTGAGAGGCTGGGTGGGGGGAACACTGAAGCTTTCTTT.

This clonotype was observed once. A much larger clone sits a single nucleotide away, making a read error possible. V and J are TRBV7-9 and TRBJ2-7; 8 nucleotides line up with TRBD2. The CDR3 is 13 amino acids. J gave up 6 bases and V 3 bases, and 4 bases lay outside the gene matches. Germline CDR1 SEHNR, CDR2 FQNEAQ (reference sequence). The CDR3 region is CASSFSGGTEQYF. In DNA, the CDR3 is TGTGCCAGCAGCTTCAGCGGGGGTACCGAGCAGTACTTC.

This clonotype was counted many times. This chain uses TRBV28 with TRBJ2-7; 12 positions agree with TRBD2. Germline CDR1 is MDHEN and CDR2 is SYDVKM. V trimming: 0 bases; J trimming: 2 bases; junction bases outside the gene matches: 5. The CDR3 spans 17 residues. The chain's CDR3 is CASSLWGLAGGTYEQYF. CDR3 in DNA: TGTGCCAGCAGTTTATGGGGTCTAGCGGGAGGGACCTACGAGCAGTACTTC.

The V call is TRBV20-1, the J call TRBJ2-3; 7 bases are a match to TRBD2. The germline CDR1 and CDR2 sequences are DFQATT and SNEGSKA (reference sequence). V trimming: 6 bases; J trimming: 3 bases; junction bases outside the gene matches: 9. This CDR3 spans 14 amino acids. CDR3 amino acids: CSAAGEARTDTQYF. Here the CDR3 DNA reads TGCAGTGCGGCGGGAGAAGCCCGAACAGATACGCAGTATTTT.

V usage is TRBV10-3 and J usage is TRBJ2-3; 8 bases agree with TRBD1. After removal of 0 bases from V and 5 bases from J, the junction contained 10 bases not matched to a gene. The CDR3 has 17 amino acids. The V gene's germline CDR1 is ENHRY and CDR2 SYGVKD. CDR3 sequence: CAISESSSGGARDTQYF. For the CDR3, the DNA is TGTGCCATCAGTGAGTCAAGTTCAGGGGGCGCGAGAGATACGCAGTATTTT.

This chain links TRBV3-1 with TRBJ1-1; D gene unclear. The CDR3 is made up of 12 amino acids. Germline loops: CDR1 LGHDT, CDR2 YNNKEL (reference sequence). V lost 1 base to trimming and J lost 7 bases, with 7 bases between them. CDR3 sequence (DNA): TGTGCCAGCAGCCAAGTGGGGTTTGAAGCTTTCTTT. Its protein is CASSQVGFEAFF. Combining the CDR3 with reference TRBV3-1 and TRBJ1-1 gives the whole variable domain DTAVSQTPKYLVTQMGNDKSIKCEQNLGHDTMYWYKQDSKKFLKIMFSYNNKELIINETVPNRFSPKSPDKAHLNLHINSLELGDSAVYFCASSQVGFEAFFGQGTRLTVV.

This clonotype was counted many times. The rearrangement links TRBV6-1 to TRBJ1-2; TRBD1 matches at 7 bases. CDR3 length equals 13 residues. V trimming: 7 bases; J trimming: 0 bases; junction bases outside the gene matches: 2. Germline loops: CDR1 MNHNS, CDR2 SASEGT. DNA for the CDR3: TGTGCCAGCAAACAGGGGCCTAACTATGGCTACACCTTC. This sequence encodes CASKQGPNYGYTF.

This clonotype was seen only a few times. The junction shows a germline mismatch at one end, possibly a read error. This rearrangement joins TRBV20-1 to TRBJ2-7, with 8 bases identical to TRBD1. The CDR3 runs 17 residues. Looked up from germline, CDR1 is DFQATT and CDR2 is SNEGSKA (reference sequence). The CDR3 is CSARATTGAQSSYERYF. The DNA for the CDR3 is TGCAGTGCTAGAGCCACGACAGGGGCCCAAAGCTCCTACGAGCGGTACTTC.

At least ten counts were recorded for this clonotype. V is TRBV3-1 and J is TRBJ2-3, with 16 bases aligning to TRBD2. The V gene end was trimmed by 5 bases and the J gene end by 8 bases; junction bases not matched to a gene: 7. CDR1 is LGHDT, CDR2 YNNKEL, per germline (reference sequence). This CDR3 spans 16 amino acids. In nucleotides, the CDR3 is TGTGCCAGCAGCACCGGGACTAGCGGGAGGGCCGGTACGCAGTATTTT. It yields the protein CASSTGTSGRAGTQYF.

Many counts were recorded for this clonotype. The chain couples TRBV27 to TRBJ2-7; D gene uncertain. This CDR3 spans 17 amino acids. The V gene's germline CDR1 is MNHEY and CDR2 SMNVEV (reference sequence). The V and J ends lost 2 bases and 4 bases respectively, with 21 bases between them. CDR3: CASSLQGLSTWGYEQYF. CDR3 sequence (DNA): TGTGCCAGCAGTTTACAAGGGTTGTCCACCTGGGGATACGAGCAGTACTTC.

This clonotype was recorded at least ten times. The chain is built from TRBV3-1 and TRBJ1-5, with D unresolved. V was trimmed by 1 base and J by 4 bases, leaving 8 bases between them. The CDR3 consists of 14 residues. Germline lookup yields CDR1 LGHDT and CDR2 YNNKEL (reference sequence). Here the CDR3 reads CASSQAPGNQPQHF. As DNA, the CDR3 is TGTGCCAGCAGCCAAGCCCCAGGTAATCAGCCCCAGCATTTT.

This clonotype was counted ten times or more. The chain has TRBV12-5 and TRBJ2-2; D is uncertain. There are 14 residues in the CDR3. V was shortened by 2 bases and J by 1 base, with 5 bases between the two germline ends. Germline-derived CDR1 and CDR2 are LGHNT and FRNRAP. This chain's CDR3 is CASGLLGNTGELFF. In DNA, the CDR3 is TGTGCTAGTGGTTTGTTGGGGAACACCGGGGAGCTGTTTTTT.

This clonotype was recorded many times. The chain joins TRBV27 to TRBJ2-3; 9 bases fit TRBD1. Germline loops: CDR1 MNHEY, CDR2 SMNVEV (reference sequence). V gave up 5 bases and J gave up 2 bases; unmatched junction bases: 5. The CDR3 is made up of 15 amino acids. The CDR3 is CASSRTGAITDTQYF. The CDR3 coding sequence is TGTGCCAGCAGTAGGACAGGGGCTATCACAGATACGCAGTATTTT.

This clonotype has ten or more counts. The rearrangement uses TRBV20-1 and TRBJ2-3; TRBD1 agrees at 7 bases. V shed 6 bases, J shed 0 bases, and the junction held 6 bases outside the gene matches. CDR1 is DFQATT and CDR2 is SNEGSKA in the germline V gene (reference sequence). CDR3 length: 14 residues. The CDR3 nucleotides are TGCAGTGCAAAACAGGGGTCGAGCACAGATACGCAGTATTTT. Protein sequence: CSAKQGSSTDTQYF.

This clonotype occurred many times. The chain links TRBV2 to TRBJ1-6; D is undetermined. The V gene's germline CDR1 is SNHLY and CDR2 FYNNEI. V was shortened by 6 bases and J by 3 bases, with 15 bases between the two germline ends. There are 16 residues in the CDR3. The CDR3 region has the DNA TGTGCCAGCAGCCCTACAGCTTTACTCTATAATTCACCCCTCCACTTT. Amino acid sequence: CASSPTALLYNSPLHF.

This clonotype occurred many times. This chain links TRBV2 with TRBJ2-3; D remains unclear. The CDR3 covers 12 residues. The germline V gene encodes CDR1 SNHLY and CDR2 FYNNEI. Trimming shortened V by 3 bases and J by 4 bases, and 5 bases separated the two germline ends. The CDR3 region is CASSEFSDTQYF. The CDR3 coding sequence is TGTGCCAGCAGTGAGTTTTCAGATACGCAGTATTTT. Together with reference TRBV2 and TRBJ2-3, the CDR3 gives the full variable domain: EPEVTQTPSHQVTQMGQEVILRCVPISNHLYFYWYRQILGQKVEFLVSFYNNEISEKSEIFDDQFSVERPDGSNFTLKIRSTKLEDSAMYFCASSEFSDTQYFGPGTRLTVL.